This is a list of T cell receptor beta chains from one sample in a study of blood T cell repertoires in COVID-19. Method: immunoSEQ multiplex PCR; TCRdb's copy keeps in-frame clones and lacks some. In the table there are approximately 340,000 clones, about nine tenths of which are singletons. Sample: peripheral blood. The source of these receptors is a young man with COVID-19, enrolled during active disease. Both conserved end residues are part of each CDR3. D genes are given only for firm matches. Expanded clones are given a class, and other clones once, few, many or no size at all.

cdr3_nt,cdr3_aa,d_call,clone_size,v_call,j_call
TGTGCCATCAGTGAGTCGAGTACGGGGTTCACTGAAGCTTTCTTT,CAISESSTGFTEAFF,-,-,TRBV10-3,TRBJ1-1
TGTGCTACCGGGGTAGAGACCCAGTACTTC,CATGVETQYF,-,-,TRBV3-1/TRBV3-2,TRBJ2-5
TGTGCCAGCAGAGACAGAAGGAATGAGCAGTTCTTC,CASRDRRNEQFF,-,-,TRBV6-5,TRBJ2-1
TGTGCCAGCAGCCAAGAGACTGCCTTGGAAAACTATGGCTACACCTTC,CASSQETALENYGYTF,-,-,TRBV3-1/TRBV3-2,TRBJ1-2
TGTGCCAGCAGTACATCGGGACAGCCCTCTATCGAGCAGTACTTC,CASSTSGQPSIEQYF,TRBD1,-,TRBV6-6,TRBJ2-7
TGTGCCAGCACCGCGGACAGGGCCACAGATACGCAGTATTTT,CASTADRATDTQYF,TRBD1,once,TRBV28,TRBJ2-3
TGTGCCAGCAGCGTATGGACAGCCACCGGGGAGCTGTTTTTT,CASSVWTATGELFF,-,-,TRBV7-9,TRBJ2-2
TGTGCCAGCAGCTTTTTCAGGCGGGGATTCACCGGGGAGCTGTTTTTT,CASSFFRRGFTGELFF,-,-,TRBV5-6,TRBJ2-2
TGTGCCATCAGTGAAGGACTATTAGGCTATGAGCAGTTCTTC,CAISEGLLGYEQFF,-,-,TRBV10-3,TRBJ2-1
TGTGCCACCAGCGGATGGACAGGGGCTAATGAAAAACTGTTTTTT,CATSGWTGANEKLFF,TRBD1,-,TRBV15,TRBJ1-4
TGTGCCAGCAGTCAGGGGGACACTGAAGCTTTCTTT,CASSQGDTEAFF,TRBD1,few,TRBV6-6,TRBJ1-1
TGTGCCAGCAGCTTGGGACTAGCGGGGGGGCCTACAGATACGCAGTATTTT,CASSLGLAGGPTDTQYF,TRBD2,-,TRBV5-8,TRBJ2-3
TGTGCCAGCTCACCTAGCGGGGTCGGCACAGATACGCAGTATTTT,CASSPSGVGTDTQYF,TRBD2,-,TRBV18,TRBJ2-3
TGTGCCAGCAGCTTGGACAGGGGGCCTGATCAGCCCCAGCATTTT,CASSLDRGPDQPQHF,TRBD1,once,TRBV11-1,TRBJ1-5
TGTGCCAGCTCACCACCGCAGGGTAGGGGCGAGCAGTACTTC,CASSPPQGRGEQYF,-,-,TRBV18,TRBJ2-7
TGTGCCATCAGTGAAAATTGGGGACAGGGTAACTACAATGAGCAGTTCTTC,CAISENWGQGNYNEQFF,TRBD1,many,TRBV10-3,TRBJ2-1
TGTGCCAGCAGCGTAGTGGGCAGGGGAACTGAAGCTTTCTTT,CASSVVGRGTEAFF,-,-,TRBV9,TRBJ1-1
TGTGCCACCGCCGTTCGACCGGCGGGGCCGAACACCGGGGAGCTGTTTTTT,CATAVRPAGPNTGELFF,-,-,TRBV19,TRBJ2-2
TGTGCCAGCAGTTTAAGACTAGCGGGAGAATACGAGCAGTACTTC,CASSLRLAGEYEQYF,TRBD2,-,TRBV28,TRBJ2-7
TGTGCCAGCAGCTTTGGGGGGACAGGGACCCCACCCCTCCACTTT,CASSFGGTGTPPLHF,TRBD1,-,TRBV7-2,TRBJ1-6
TGCAGCGTTGAAGAGAACAGGGGAATCTCCTACGAGCAGTACTTC,CSVEENRGISYEQYF,TRBD1,-,TRBV29-1,TRBJ2-7
TGTGCCACCAGTGATTCACGGAGGCCAGTATATGGCTACACCTTC,CATSDSRRPVYGYTF,-,-,TRBV24-1,TRBJ1-2
TGCGCCAGCAGCCAAGGTTTGAGCCCAGGGTCCTACAATGAGCAGTTCTTC,CASSQGLSPGSYNEQFF,-,-,TRBV4-3,TRBJ2-1
TGTGCCAGCAGTTCCTTCACTAGCGGGGGGGTCAGTGAGCAGTTCTTC,CASSSFTSGGVSEQFF,TRBD2,-,TRBV6-5,TRBJ2-1
TGTGCCAGCAGTTCCACTTCTCGCGGGGGCACAGATACGCAGTATTTT,CASSSTSRGGTDTQYF,-,-,TRBV6-5,TRBJ2-3
TGTGCCAGTAGTATAGTAGCGGGACCTCGTGAGCAGTTCTTC,CASSIVAGPREQFF,TRBD2,-,TRBV19,TRBJ2-1
TGCGCCAGCAGCCAAGAGGACAGGGACACCGGGGAGCTGTTTTTT,CASSQEDRDTGELFF,TRBD1,-,TRBV4-1,TRBJ2-2
TGTGCCACCACTGGGACTAGCGGGTTGAGCAATGAGCAGTTCTTC,CATTGTSGLSNEQFF,TRBD2,-,TRBV24-1,TRBJ2-1
TGTGCCAGCAGCTTAGGCGGGGGTGGTGAGCAGTTCTTC,CASSLGGGGEQFF,TRBD2,-,TRBV7-2,TRBJ2-1
TGTGCCAGCAGTATAACAGGCTTCTCTGTTGGCGAGCAGTACTTC,CASSITGFSVGEQYF,-,few,TRBV28,TRBJ2-7
TGTGCCAGCACACAGACAGGGGCAGGGAAGACCCAGTACTTC,CASTQTGAGKTQYF,TRBD1,-,TRBV19,TRBJ2-5
TGTGCCAGCAGTCTTGGTGACAGGGGAGCGAGCGAGCAGTACTTC,CASSLGDRGASEQYF,TRBD1,-,TRBV28,TRBJ2-7
TGTGCCAGCAGCTTACAACCCAGGGACACCGGGGAGCTGTTTTTT,CASSLQPRDTGELFF,-,-,TRBV7-2,TRBJ2-2
TGTGCCAGCACCTCAGGGATAGGTCTCAATTCACCCCTCCACTTT,CASTSGIGLNSPLHF,-,-,TRBV6-1,TRBJ1-6
TGTGCCAGTAGTATAAGGCCGGGACAGGGGAAGGGTGGCTACACCTTC,CASSIRPGQGKGGYTF,TRBD1,-,TRBV19,TRBJ1-2
TGTGCCAGCAGTGGCCCCAGGGGGAGCCCCTACGAGCAGTACTTC,CASSGPRGSPYEQYF,TRBD1,-,TRBV28,TRBJ2-7
TGTGCCAGCAGCCAAGTATGGAGTCAGAACACCGGGGAGCTGTTTTTT,CASSQVWSQNTGELFF,-,-,TRBV3-1/TRBV3-2,TRBJ2-2
TGTGCCAGCAGTTTCCTTACCGGGGGGGAAAACATTCAGTACTTC,CASSFLTGGENIQYF,TRBD2,-,TRBV27,TRBJ2-4
TGTGCCAGCTCACCGGCAGTCACTGAAGCTTTCTTT,CASSPAVTEAFF,-,-,TRBV18,TRBJ1-1
TGTGCCAGTAAACCTCCGCGGGCGTCCGACTTAGGCTACACCTTC,CASKPPRASDLGYTF,-,-,TRBV19,TRBJ1-2
TGTGCCAGCTCACCAACCAGCAAACCGGGACAGGCCCTCGGTGAAGCTTTCTTT,CASSPTSKPGQALGEAFF,TRBD1,-,TRBV18,TRBJ1-1
TGTGCCAGCAGCTCGAGCCTAAAGACTGAAGCTTTCTTT,CASSSSLKTEAFF,-,-,TRBV4-2,TRBJ1-1
TGTGCCAGCAGCTTAAGTTACGACAGAACCTACGAGCAGTACTTC,CASSLSYDRTYEQYF,-,-,TRBV7-2,TRBJ2-7
TGTGCCAGTAGAGGACGGGGTGCGGAAGACTATTATGGCTACACCTTC,CASRGRGAEDYYGYTF,-,once,TRBV19,TRBJ1-2
TGCGCCAGCAGCGGGACAGCTTATGGCTACACCTTC,CASSGTAYGYTF,TRBD1,-,TRBV10-2,TRBJ1-2
TGTGCCACCAGTGATCCGGGACTAGCCCCTCCCTACAATGAGCAGTTCTTC,CATSDPGLAPPYNEQFF,TRBD2,-,TRBV24-1,TRBJ2-1
TGTGCCAGCAGTTCACGGGACATCCCTAGGGCTTACGAGCAGTACTTC,CASSSRDIPRAYEQYF,-,-,TRBV28,TRBJ2-7